This T cell receptor (beta chain) originates from a study of cytomegalovirus exposure and HLA in healthy donors. Overall study context: An analysis done earlier identified 95 million to 140 million unique TCR beta sequences from about 180 million T cells. General study points: By a later analysis, the bulk of CMV-associated TCR beta chains appeared HLA-restricted. Reportedly, diagnosis of cytomegalovirus status by the classifier showed high specificity and sensitivity. It has been reported that TCR beta sequences accurately predicted the HLA-A and HLA-B alleles of most subjects.

Primers included in the PCR were 60 Vbeta and 13 Jbeta primers. Clones were sequenced by immunoSEQ multiplex PCR, and TCRdb holds only the in-frame ones, with some missing. The sample lists 150,000 to 200,000 clones; over 65% were seen once. As for this clone: Its specificity is unknown.

This sequence originates from a young man in good health and CMV-seropositive. The source material was PBMCs.

The CDR3: CASAVGLSGNTIYF. The CDR3, as DNA: TGTGCCAGCGCCGTGGGGCTCTCTGGAAACACCATATATTTT. The chain links TRBV5-8 to TRBJ1-3; a weak D match, TRBD1 (5 bases). V lost 7 bases and J lost 0, with 11 bases in between. CDR1 is SGHTS and CDR2 is YDEGEE in the germline V gene. The CDR3 has 14 amino acids.